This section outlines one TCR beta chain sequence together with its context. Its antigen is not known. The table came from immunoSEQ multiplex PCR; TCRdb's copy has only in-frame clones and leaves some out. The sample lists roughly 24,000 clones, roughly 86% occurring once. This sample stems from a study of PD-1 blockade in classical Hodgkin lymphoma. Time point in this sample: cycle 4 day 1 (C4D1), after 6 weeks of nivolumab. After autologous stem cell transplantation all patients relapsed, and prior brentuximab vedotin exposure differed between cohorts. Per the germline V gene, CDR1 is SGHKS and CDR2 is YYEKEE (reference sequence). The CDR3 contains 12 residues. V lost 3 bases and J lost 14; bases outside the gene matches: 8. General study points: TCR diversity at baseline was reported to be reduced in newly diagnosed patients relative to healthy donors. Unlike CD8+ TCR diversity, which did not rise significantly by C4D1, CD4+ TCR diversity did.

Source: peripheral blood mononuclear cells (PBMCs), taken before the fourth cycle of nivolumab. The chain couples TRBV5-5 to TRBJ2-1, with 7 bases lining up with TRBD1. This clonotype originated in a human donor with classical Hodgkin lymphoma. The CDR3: CASSSPRGLEFF. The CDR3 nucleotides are TGTGCCAGCAGCTCCCCCAGGGGGTTGGAGTTCTTC.